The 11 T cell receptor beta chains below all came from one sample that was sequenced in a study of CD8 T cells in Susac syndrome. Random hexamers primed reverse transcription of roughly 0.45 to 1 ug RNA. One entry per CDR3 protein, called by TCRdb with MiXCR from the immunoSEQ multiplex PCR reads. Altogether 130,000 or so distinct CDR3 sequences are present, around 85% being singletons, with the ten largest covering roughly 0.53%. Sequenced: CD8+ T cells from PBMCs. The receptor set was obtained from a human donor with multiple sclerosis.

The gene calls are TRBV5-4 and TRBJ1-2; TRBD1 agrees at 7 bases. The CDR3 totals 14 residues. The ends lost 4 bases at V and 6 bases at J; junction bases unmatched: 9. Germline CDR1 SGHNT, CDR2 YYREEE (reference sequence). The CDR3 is CASSIPGQFDGYTF. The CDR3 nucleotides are TGTGCCAGCAGCATCCCGGGACAGTTCGATGGCTACACCTTC.

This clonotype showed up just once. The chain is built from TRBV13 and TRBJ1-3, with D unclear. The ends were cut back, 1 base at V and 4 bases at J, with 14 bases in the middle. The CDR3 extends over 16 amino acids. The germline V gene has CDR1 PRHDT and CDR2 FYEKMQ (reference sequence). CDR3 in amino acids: CASSLEGQPTGNTIYF. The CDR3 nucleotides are TGTGCCAGCAGCTTAGAAGGCCAACCCACGGGAAACACCATATATTTT.

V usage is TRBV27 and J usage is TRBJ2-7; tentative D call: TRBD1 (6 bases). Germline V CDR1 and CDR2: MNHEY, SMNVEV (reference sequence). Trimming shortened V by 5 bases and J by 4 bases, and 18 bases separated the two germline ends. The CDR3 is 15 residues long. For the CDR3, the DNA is TGTGCCAGCAGTCTTACAGGGATGGATCCATACGAGCAGTACTTC. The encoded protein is CASSLTGMDPYEQYF.

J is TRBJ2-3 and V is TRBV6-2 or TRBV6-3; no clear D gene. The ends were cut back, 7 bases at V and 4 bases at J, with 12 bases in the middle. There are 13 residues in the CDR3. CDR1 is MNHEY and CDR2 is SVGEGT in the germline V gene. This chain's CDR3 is CASTSFGADTQYF. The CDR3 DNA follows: TGTGCCAGCACCTCCTTCGGCGCAGATACGCAGTATTTT.

CDR3 bases: TGTGCCAGCAGCTCCCCTAATTTTGTCTTGAACACTGAAGCTTTCTTT. This sequence encodes CASSSPNFVLNTEAFF. This sequence joins TRBV7-2 and TRBJ1-1; D is ambiguous. V was shortened by 4 bases and J by 0 bases, with 15 bases between the two germline ends. Looked up from germline, CDR1 is SGHTA and CDR2 is FQGNSA. CDR3 length: 16 amino acids.

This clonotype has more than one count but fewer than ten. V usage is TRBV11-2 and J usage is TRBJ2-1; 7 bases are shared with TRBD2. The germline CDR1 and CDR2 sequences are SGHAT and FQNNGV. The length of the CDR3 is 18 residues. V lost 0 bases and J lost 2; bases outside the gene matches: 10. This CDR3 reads CASSLDLNGLAAYNEQFF. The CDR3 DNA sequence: TGTGCCAGCAGCTTAGATCTAAATGGGCTAGCGGCCTACAATGAGCAGTTCTTC.

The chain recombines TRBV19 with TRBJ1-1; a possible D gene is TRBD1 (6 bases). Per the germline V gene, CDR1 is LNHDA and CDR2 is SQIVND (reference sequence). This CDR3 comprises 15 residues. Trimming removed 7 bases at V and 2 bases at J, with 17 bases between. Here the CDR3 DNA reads TGTGCCAGTACCTCAACAGGGACTAGTAACACTGAAGCTTTCTTT. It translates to CASTSTGTSNTEAFF.

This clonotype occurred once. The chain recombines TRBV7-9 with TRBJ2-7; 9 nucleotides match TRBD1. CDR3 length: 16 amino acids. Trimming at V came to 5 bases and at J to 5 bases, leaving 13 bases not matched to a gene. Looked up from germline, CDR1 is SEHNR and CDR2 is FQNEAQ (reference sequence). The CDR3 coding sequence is TGTGCCAGCAGCGTTACAATGGGACAGGGTCTCCACGAGCAGTACTTC. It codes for CASSVTMGQGLHEQYF.

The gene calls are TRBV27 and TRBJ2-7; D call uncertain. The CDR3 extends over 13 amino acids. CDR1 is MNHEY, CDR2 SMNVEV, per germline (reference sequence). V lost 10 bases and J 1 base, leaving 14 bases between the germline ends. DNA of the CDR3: TGTGCCACACAAGACTCCCTATCCTACGAGCAGTACTTC. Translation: CATQDSLSYEQYF.

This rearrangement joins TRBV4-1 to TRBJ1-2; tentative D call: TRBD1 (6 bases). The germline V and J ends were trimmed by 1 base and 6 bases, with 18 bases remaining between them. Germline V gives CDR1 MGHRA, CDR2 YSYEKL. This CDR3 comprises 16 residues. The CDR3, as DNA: TGCGCCAGCAGCCAAGTTGGTACCGGGGGCTGGGATGGCTACACCTTC. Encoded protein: CASSQVGTGGWDGYTF.

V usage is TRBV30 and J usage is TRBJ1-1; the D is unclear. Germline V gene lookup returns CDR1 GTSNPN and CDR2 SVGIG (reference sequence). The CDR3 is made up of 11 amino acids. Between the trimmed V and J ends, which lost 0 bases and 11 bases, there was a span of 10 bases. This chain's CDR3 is CAWSVQPGAFF. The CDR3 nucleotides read TGTGCCTGGAGTGTTCAGCCGGGCGCTTTCTTT. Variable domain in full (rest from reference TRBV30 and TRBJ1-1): SQTIHQWPATLVQPVGSPLSLECTVEGTSNPNLYWYRQAAGRGLQLLFYSVGIGQISSEVPQNLSASRPQDRQFILSSKKLLLSDSGFYLCAWSVQPGAFFGQGTRLTVV.